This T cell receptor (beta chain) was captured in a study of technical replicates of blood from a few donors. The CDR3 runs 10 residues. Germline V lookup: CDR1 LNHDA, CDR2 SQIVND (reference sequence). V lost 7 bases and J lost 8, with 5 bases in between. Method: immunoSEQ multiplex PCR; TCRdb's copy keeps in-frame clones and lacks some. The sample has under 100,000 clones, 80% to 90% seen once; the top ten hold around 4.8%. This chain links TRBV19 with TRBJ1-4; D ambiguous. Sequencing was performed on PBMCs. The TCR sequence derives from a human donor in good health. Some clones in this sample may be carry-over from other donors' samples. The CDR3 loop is CASMREKLFF. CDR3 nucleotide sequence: TGTGCCAGTATGAGGGAAAAACTGTTTTTT.